The 24 T cell receptor beta chains below all came from one sample that was sequenced in a study of T cell repertoires in cytomegalovirus infection. MiXCR was run by TCRdb on the reads, yielding one entry per CDR3 protein. Found here are 300,000 to 400,000 distinct CDR3 sequences, roughly 28% of them singletons; the top ten hold around 20%. These receptors' targets are unknown. Source: cultured PBMCs, taken from culture after CMV antigen stimulation. These receptors came from a human donor in good health (CMV status not recorded). Some clones in this sample may be carry-over from other donors' samples.

The chain joins TRBV7-9 to TRBJ1-2; D is unclear. This CDR3 contains 14 residues. V was shortened by 1 base and J by 5 bases, with 11 bases between the two germline ends. Germline V gene lookup returns CDR1 SEHNR and CDR2 FQNEAQ (reference sequence). The CDR3 bases are TGTGCCAGCAGCTTAGTTGACCTGCGATATGGCTACACCTTC. Its translation: CASSLVDLRYGYTF.

This rearrangement joins TRBV19 to TRBJ1-1, with D tentatively TRBD1 (5 bases). The V gene's germline CDR1 is LNHDA and CDR2 SQIVND (reference sequence). The germline V and J ends were trimmed by 3 bases and 4 bases, with 21 bases remaining between them. The CDR3 sequence is 17 residues long. In nucleotides, the CDR3 is TGTGCCAGTAGTATCGTCCCCGGGCGGGGGACGGGCACTGAAGCTTTCTTT. This encodes CASSIVPGRGTGTEAFF.

This clonotype has more than one count but fewer than ten. The V and J genes are TRBV12-3 or TRBV12-4 and TRBJ1-1, with 9 bases identical to TRBD1. With V trimmed by 5 bases and J by 5 bases, 9 bases remained unmatched. This CDR3 has 15 amino acids. CDR3 amino acids: CASSPAGQGSTEAFF. CDR3 coding DNA: TGTGCCAGCAGTCCTGCGGGACAGGGAAGTACTGAAGCTTTCTTT.

This chain uses TRBV29-1 with TRBJ1-4; TRBD1 might be the D (6 bases). Germline V gene lookup returns CDR1 SQVTM and CDR2 ANQGSEA. The CDR3 is made up of 17 amino acids. V lost 0 bases to trimming and J lost 5 bases, with 19 bases between them. The CDR3 region has the DNA TGCAGCGTTGAAGATCCTGAACCCGGACAGTCGAATGAAAAACTGTTTTTT. This sequence encodes CSVEDPEPGQSNEKLFF.

This chain joins TRBV7-3 and TRBJ1-1; D gene unclear. Germline V gene lookup returns CDR1 SGHTA and CDR2 FQGTGA. CDR3 length equals 14 residues. With 2 bases removed from V and 5 bases from J, the gap between germline ends came to 12 bases. CDR3 region: CASSLPGYGTEAFF. The CDR3 nucleotides read TGTGCCAGCAGCTTACCCGGATATGGGACTGAAGCTTTCTTT.

This clonotype was seen more than once but under ten times. The V and J genes are TRBV2 and TRBJ2-1; D is unclear. Trimming shortened V by 5 bases and J by 0 bases, and 14 bases separated the two germline ends. CDR3 length: 16 amino acids. Germline CDR1 is SNHLY and CDR2 is FYNNEI. The CDR3 DNA reads TGTGCCAGCAGTCCCCCCGCTTTCAGCTCCTACAATGAGCAGTTCTTC. Protein product: CASSPPAFSSYNEQFF.

This clonotype was seen a few times. V and J are TRBV6-8 and TRBJ2-7; 7 bases match TRBD1. The CDR3 extends over 14 amino acids. The V and J ends lost 8 bases and 1 base, in that order; junction bases with no gene match: 8. Germline values: CDR1 MNHGY, CDR2 SAAAGT. The CDR3 sequence: CASAGTATSYEQYF. CDR3 in DNA: TGTGCCAGCGCCGGGACAGCGACATCCTACGAGCAGTACTTC.

This rearrangement joins TRBV18 to TRBJ2-1, with D uncertain. This CDR3 has 14 residues. V was cut by 3 bases and J by 3 bases, with 9 bases left in between. Germline V gene sequence: CDR1 KGHSH, CDR2 LQKENI. In DNA form, the CDR3 reads TGTGCCAGCTCACCGGAACACAGCTACAATGAGCAGTTCTTC. This translates into CASSPEHSYNEQFF.

This rearrangement joins TRBV7-2 to TRBJ2-3; D is unclear. This CDR3 contains 18 residues. Deletions cut 4 bases from V and 0 bases from J, with 20 bases between. Germline CDR1 SGHTA, CDR2 FQGNSA. The CDR3: CASSSPKWQYSSTDTQYF. In DNA form, the CDR3 reads TGTGCCAGCAGCTCCCCTAAATGGCAGTACTCTAGCACAGATACGCAGTATTTT.

In its sample, this clonotype was seen a few times. The chain recombines TRBV7-8 with TRBJ2-3, with D possibly matching TRBD2 (6 bases). Deletions cut 0 bases from V and 1 base from J, with 17 bases between. This CDR3 contains 18 residues. The germline gives CDR1 SGHVS, CDR2 FQNEAQ. The CDR3 sequence is CASSLAYWDGGGTDTQYF. As DNA, the CDR3 is TGTGCCAGCAGCTTAGCGTACTGGGATGGAGGGGGCACAGATACGCAGTATTTT. The full variable domain, rest sourced from reference TRBV7-8 and TRBJ2-3, is GAGVSQSPRYKVAKRGQDVALRCDPISGHVSLFWYQQALGQGPEFLTYFQNEAQLDKSGLPSDRFFAERPEGSVSTLKIQRTQQEDSAVYLCASSLAYWDGGGTDTQYFGPGTRLTVL.

The chain has TRBV5-4 and TRBJ2-3; D is perhaps TRBD1 (5 bases). The CDR3 consists of 14 residues. CDR1 is SGHNT, CDR2 YYREEE, per germline (reference sequence). The V end was cut by 0 bases, the J end by 5 bases, with 10 bases between. The CDR3 DNA sequence: TGTGCCAGCAGCTTGGCAGGGTCAGGAGATACGCAGTATTTT. This codes for CASSLAGSGDTQYF.

This clonotype was counted only a few times. The chain carries TRBV19 and TRBJ2-7; the match to TRBD2 covers 14 bases. V dropped 4 bases and J dropped 4; count of bases not matched to a gene: 3. The CDR3 contains 15 residues. Germline CDR1 reads LNHDA; CDR2 reads SQIVND (reference sequence). CDR3 residues: CASSTWTSGRYEQYF. DNA for the CDR3: TGTGCCAGTAGTACCTGGACTAGCGGGAGGTACGAGCAGTACTTC.

The CDR3: CASARGGIETQYF. The CDR3 DNA reads TGTGCCAGCGCACGTGGAGGGATAGAGACCCAGTACTTC. The chain has TRBV12-3 or TRBV12-4 and TRBJ2-5; D is perhaps TRBD2 (6 bases). V was trimmed by 8 bases and J by 4 bases, leaving 14 bases between them. This CDR3 spans 13 amino acids.

The chain couples TRBV11-2 to TRBJ1-2, with D perhaps TRBD1 (5 bases). V lost 4 bases to trimming and J lost 1 base, with 13 bases between them. This CDR3 comprises 15 residues. Germline V lookup: CDR1 SGHAT, CDR2 FQNNGV. The CDR3 reads CASSSGARYNYGYTF. CDR3 nucleotides: TGTGCCAGCAGCTCCGGGGCCCGGTATAACTATGGCTACACCTTC.

This clonotype was seen more than once but under ten times. The V and J genes are TRBV7-2 and TRBJ2-5; the D gene is possibly TRBD2 (5 bases). CDR1 and CDR2 from the germline V gene are SGHTA and FQGNSA. The CDR3 runs to 15 residues. The V and J ends lost 1 base and 4 bases respectively, with 13 bases between them. The CDR3 sequence: CASSLGPGAGETQYF. The CDR3 nucleotides are TGTGCCAGCAGCTTAGGGCCGGGCGCGGGAGAGACCCAGTACTTC.

At least ten counts were recorded for this clonotype. The rearrangement links TRBV7-2 to TRBJ2-3, with 7 nucleotides matching TRBD1. Germline V gene lookup returns CDR1 SGHTA and CDR2 FQGNSA. This CDR3 has 15 amino acids. V shed 5 bases and J 4 bases; nucleotides not matched to a gene: 9. The CDR3 here is CASSTQQGTADTQYF. The CDR3 DNA sequence: TGTGCCAGCAGCACCCAACAGGGGACGGCAGATACGCAGTATTTT. The complete variable domain, with remaining parts taken from reference TRBV7-2 and TRBJ2-3, reads GAGVSQSPSNKVTEKGKDVELRCDPISGHTALYWYRQSLGQGLEFLIYFQGNSAPDKSGLPSDRFSAERTGGSVSTLTIQRTQQEDSAVYLCASSTQQGTADTQYFGPGTRLTVL.

This clonotype was seen many times. The chain links TRBV7-8 to TRBJ1-4, with 10 positions matching TRBD1. Trimming cost V 5 bases and J 5 bases; bases outside gene matches: 5. This CDR3 region has 15 residues. Germline V gives CDR1 SGHVS, CDR2 FQNEAQ. The CDR3 region has the DNA TGTGCCAGCAGCAAAAGGACAGGGGGAAATGAAAAACTGTTTTTT. Residues: CASSKRTGGNEKLFF.

The rearrangement joins TRBV29-1 to TRBJ2-7, with D possibly called TRBD1 or TRBD2 (5 bases each). The V end lost 3 bases, the J end lost 5 bases, and 20 bases lay between the germline ends. This CDR3 has 15 amino acids. Germline assignment: CDR1 SQVTM and CDR2 ANQGSEA. The CDR3 loop reads CSVELRGVGWNEQYF. CDR3 coding DNA: TGCAGCGTTGAGCTACGAGGGGTAGGGTGGAACGAGCAGTACTTC.

This clonotype was observed a few times. The V gene is TRBV27, the J gene TRBJ1-1, with 8 bases fitting TRBD1. V trimming: 0 bases; J trimming: 1 base; junction bases outside the gene matches: 7. Germline V CDR1 and CDR2: MNHEY, SMNVEV (reference sequence). The CDR3 spans 17 residues. The CDR3 nucleotides read TGTGCCAGCAGTTTATCGATCAGGGGGCTCGGGAACACTGAAGCTTTCTTT. Translated, it gives CASSLSIRGLGNTEAFF.

The chain recombines TRBV6-8 with TRBJ2-6; 8 bases map to TRBD2. The CDR3 length is 14 residues. Germline V gene lookup returns CDR1 MNHGY and CDR2 SAAAGT. Germline trimming cut 7 bases from V and 5 bases from J; bases unmatched to any gene: 4. This CDR3 is CASTTGGRANVLTF. CDR3 in DNA: TGTGCCAGCACCACGGGGGGGAGGGCCAACGTCCTGACTTTC.

V is TRBV7-6 and J is TRBJ1-6, with 7 nucleotides matching TRBD1. The CDR3 is made up of 14 amino acids. Germline CDR1 and CDR2: SGHVS and FNYEAQ. V shed 5 bases and J 6 bases; nucleotides not matched to a gene: 4. CDR3 region: CASSTPGGNSPLHF. In DNA form, the CDR3 reads TGTGCCAGCAGCACTCCAGGGGGTAATTCACCCCTCCACTTT.

The sample holds a few counts of this clonotype. V and J are TRBV19 and TRBJ1-6; D unresolved. V lost 1 base, J lost 11 bases, and 9 bases lay in between. Per germline, CDR1 LNHDA and CDR2 SQIVND (reference sequence). The CDR3 spans 13 residues. The CDR3 bases are TGTGCCAGTAGTATAGGCCGGGAACCACCCCTCCACTTT. This gives the protein CASSIGREPPLHF.

About this clonotype: One junction end disagrees with the germline gene, perhaps due to a read error. The chain uses TRBV6-2 or TRBV6-3 and TRBJ2-7; 7 bases align to TRBD1. This CDR3 spans 15 amino acids. CDR1 is MNHEY and CDR2 is SVGEGT in the germline V gene. CDR3 in DNA: TGTGCCAGCAGTGGATTGGGACAGAGCTCCTACGGGCAGTACTTC. The encoded protein is CASSGLGQSSYGQYF.

The chain is built from TRBV11-2 and TRBJ2-4; no clear D. The germline V gene has CDR1 SGHAT and CDR2 FQNNGV. This CDR3 is built from 15 residues. V gave up 6 bases and J gave up 9 bases, with 21 bases separating them. Here the CDR3 reads CASRPTQGRAPIQYF. The CDR3 DNA reads as TGTGCCAGCAGGCCGACTCAAGGTCGGGCCCCCATTCAGTACTTC.